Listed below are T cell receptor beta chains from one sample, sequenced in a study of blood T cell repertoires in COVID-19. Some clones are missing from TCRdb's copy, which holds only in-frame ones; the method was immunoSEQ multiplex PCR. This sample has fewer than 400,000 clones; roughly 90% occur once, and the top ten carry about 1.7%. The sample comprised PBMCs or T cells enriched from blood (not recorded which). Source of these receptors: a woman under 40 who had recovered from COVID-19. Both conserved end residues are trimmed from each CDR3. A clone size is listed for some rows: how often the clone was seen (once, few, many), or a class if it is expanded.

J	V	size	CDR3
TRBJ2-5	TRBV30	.	AWSPLAALHNN
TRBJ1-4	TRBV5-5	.	ASSPAGALRLF
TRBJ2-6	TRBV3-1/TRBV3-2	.	ASSQELSGANVLT
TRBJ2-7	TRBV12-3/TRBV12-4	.	ASSSGQTYEQY
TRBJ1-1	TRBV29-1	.	SAVPGEFEAF
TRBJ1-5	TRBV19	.	ASTSSPRAQPQH
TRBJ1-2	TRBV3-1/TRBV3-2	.	ASSQEDGYT
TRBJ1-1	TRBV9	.	ASSPHMNTEAF
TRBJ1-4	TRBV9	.	ASSVGPENNEKLF
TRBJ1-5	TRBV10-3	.	AISGGSSYSNQPQH
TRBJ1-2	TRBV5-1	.	ASSLAGDVYGYT
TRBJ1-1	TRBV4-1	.	ASSPKRTENTEAF
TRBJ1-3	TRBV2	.	ASSPRRRGSGNTIY
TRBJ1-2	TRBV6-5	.	ASTQRGLNYGYT
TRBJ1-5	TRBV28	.	ASSLGTGNQPQH
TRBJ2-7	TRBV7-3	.	ASTSTGNGPTSYEQY
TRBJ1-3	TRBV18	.	ASSLTGERNTIY
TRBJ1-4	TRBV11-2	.	ASSPRGHFNEKLF
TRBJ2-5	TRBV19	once	ASSPRGGELTQY
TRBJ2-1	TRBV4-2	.	ASSQDETYNEQF
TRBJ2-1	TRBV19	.	ASSPDYSSYNEQF
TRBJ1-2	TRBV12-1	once	ASSHLGGTGVSYGYT
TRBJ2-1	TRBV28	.	AILKPPANSYNEQF
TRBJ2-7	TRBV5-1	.	ASSPDQGGLYEQY
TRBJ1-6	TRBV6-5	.	ASSRQKTPNSPLH
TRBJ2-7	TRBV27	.	ASIPRLGRFYEQY
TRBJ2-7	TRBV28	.	ASSLAGRYEQY
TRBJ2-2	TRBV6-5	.	ASRWAGADTGELF
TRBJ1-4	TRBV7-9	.	ASSPLAGGQKLF
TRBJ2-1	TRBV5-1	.	ASSPNSGTYNEQF
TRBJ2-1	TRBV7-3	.	ASSLGTSGMGEQF
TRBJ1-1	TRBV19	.	ASTSSILAQGF
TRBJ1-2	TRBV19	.	ASSILAGGAQTGYT
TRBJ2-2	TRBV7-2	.	ASRGTGELF
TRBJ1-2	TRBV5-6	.	ASSLASSSTNYGYT
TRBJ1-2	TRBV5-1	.	ASSYPRQGSGYT
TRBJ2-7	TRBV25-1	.	ASSGRGLGYEQY
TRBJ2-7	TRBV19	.	ASSTLASSYEQY
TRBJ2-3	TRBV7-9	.	ASSLVSPSTDTQY
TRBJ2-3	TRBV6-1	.	ASSERDREVDTQY
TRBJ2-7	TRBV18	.	ASSHEDRRYEQY
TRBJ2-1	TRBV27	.	ASSLAVGRGSYNEQF
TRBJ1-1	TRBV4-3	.	ASTRLRSRANTEAF
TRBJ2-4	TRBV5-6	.	ASSLQGTKNIQY
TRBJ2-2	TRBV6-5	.	ASRSRTGVTGELF
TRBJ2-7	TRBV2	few	ASTEQVWEQY
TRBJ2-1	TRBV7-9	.	ASSSPRSSYNEQF
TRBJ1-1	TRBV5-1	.	ASSVTRNTEAF
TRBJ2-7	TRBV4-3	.	ASSQGTANYEQY
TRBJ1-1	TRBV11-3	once	ASSRDGADTEAF
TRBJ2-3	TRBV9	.	ASSPQGVTGTDTQY
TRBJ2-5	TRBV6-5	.	ASSYGSSGEETQY
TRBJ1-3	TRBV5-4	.	ASSLTGPGNTIY
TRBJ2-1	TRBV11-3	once	ASSSTRYGEQF
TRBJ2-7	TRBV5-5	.	ASSLLGAEQY
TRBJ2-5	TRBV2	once	ASSALRGEGTQY
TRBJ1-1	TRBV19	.	ASSKGLMNTEAF
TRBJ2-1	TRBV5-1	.	ASSLSFSEQF
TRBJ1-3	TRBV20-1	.	SATSGGAIY
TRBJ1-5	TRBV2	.	ASRDREDQPQH